This T cell receptor (beta chain) was retrieved from a study of T cell changes during pregnancy in multiple sclerosis. Trimming took off 4 bases at V and 10 bases at J, with 11 bases between the two ends. The length of the CDR3 is 12 residues. Germline V gene lookup returns CDR1 MNHNS and CDR2 SASEGT. Produced via immunoSEQ multiplex PCR; TCRdb's table is partial and in-frame only. This sample carries some 52,000 clones, over 85% of them seen once, and the ten largest clones take around 0.4%. The receptor was derived from a female donor with multiple sclerosis, enrolled in a pregnancy study. The V call is TRBV6-1, the J call TRBJ1-3; D perhaps matches TRBD1 (6 bases). The specimen was CD4+ T cells from peripheral blood mononuclear cells, collected before pregnancy. DNA of the CDR3: TGTGCCAGCAGTGCCGACAGGATAACCATATATTTT. Its translation: CASSADRITIYF.